Following are 7 T cell receptor beta chains from one sample sequenced in a study of T cell responses to AZD1222 COVID-19 vaccine (dated by TCRdb to the early 2020s). The time point label corresponds to: baseline before first vaccination. Library method: the immunoSEQ multiplex PCR assay. This is the immuneACCESS table as TCRdb keeps it, with only in-frame sequences that have V and J called. A part of the clones is gone; compared with another copy, unresolved V genes explain less than half, and the rest is unexplained. Here the sample has 140,000 to 150,000 clones; roughly 91% occur a single time. The ten largest clones add up to over 1.1% of the sample. Sample: peripheral blood, taken on day 0 of AZD1222 vaccination. The receptors derive from an adult in good health.

The table lists this clone with a few counts. V and J are TRBV24-1 and TRBJ1-2, with D unresolved. The CDR3 is made up of 14 amino acids. The V gene's germline CDR1 is KGHDR and CDR2 SFDVKD. Trimming cost V 5 bases and J 1 base, with 10 bases left between them. Here the CDR3 reads CATSGSGHNYGYTF. In DNA form, the CDR3 reads TGTGCCACCAGTGGCTCAGGTCATAACTATGGCTACACCTTC.

The chain is built from TRBV12-3 or TRBV12-4 and TRBJ1-2; the D is unclear. The germline V and J ends were trimmed by 5 bases and 4 bases, with 11 bases remaining between them. The CDR3 spans 13 residues. Written as DNA, the CDR3 is TGTGCCAGCAGTCCCGGCGGAAGCTATGGCTACACCTTC. It codes for CASSPGGSYGYTF.

This chain connects TRBV29-1 to TRBJ1-4, with 8 bases aligning to TRBD1. The germline CDR1 and CDR2 sequences are SQVTM and ANQGSEA. This CDR3 is 13 amino acids long. V shed 4 bases, J shed 2 bases, and the junction held 0 bases outside the gene matches. Written as DNA, the CDR3 is TGCAGCGTTGGACAGGGGACTAATGAAAAACTGTTTTTT. Protein sequence: CSVGQGTNEKLFF.

V gene TRBV7-2 combines with J gene TRBJ2-1; TRBD2 is a possible D gene (5 bases). The length of the CDR3 is 15 residues. Per germline, CDR1 SGHTA and CDR2 FQGNSA. The V gene lost 5 bases and the J gene lost 0 bases, with 11 bases spanning the gap. The CDR3 nucleotides read TGTGCCAGCAGCCCCCGGGGAAGCTCCTACAATGAGCAGTTCTTC. Protein sequence: CASSPRGSSYNEQFF. The variable domain in full, completed from reference TRBV7-2 and TRBJ2-1, reads GAGVSQSPSNKVTEKGKDVELRCDPISGHTALYWYRQSLGQGLEFLIYFQGNSAPDKSGLPSDRFSAERTGGSVSTLTIQRTQQEDSAVYLCASSPRGSSYNEQFFGPGTRLTVL.

The chain employs TRBV5-1 and TRBJ2-2; 9 bases match TRBD1. The CDR3 runs to 16 residues. From germline, CDR1 is SGHRS and CDR2 YFSETQ. Trimming cost V 5 bases and J 3 bases; bases outside gene matches: 8. For the CDR3, the DNA is TGCGCCAGCAGTCCGCCGGGACAGGGTGACACCGGGGAGCTGTTTTTT. Protein product: CASSPPGQGDTGELFF.

The chain is built from TRBV6-1 and TRBJ1-1; D ambiguous. The CDR3 runs 15 residues. V dropped 2 bases and J dropped 1 base, with 11 bases sitting between them. Per the germline V gene, CDR1 is MNHNS and CDR2 is SASEGT. CDR3 amino acids: CASSEQANQNTEAFF. The CDR3 DNA sequence: TGTGCCAGCAGTGAACAGGCGAACCAGAACACTGAAGCTTTCTTT.

The rearrangement joins TRBV29-1 to TRBJ2-2, with D possibly matching TRBD1 (6 bases). The germline gives CDR1 SQVTM, CDR2 ANQGSEA. The CDR3 spans 14 residues. Trimming took off 6 bases at V and 1 base at J, with 12 bases between the two ends. The CDR3 sequence is CSVNTGQNTGELFF. The CDR3 DNA is TGCAGCGTCAATACGGGACAGAACACCGGGGAGCTGTTTTTT.